This T cell receptor (beta chain) came from a study of blood T cell repertoires in COVID-19. The V end was cut by 3 bases, the J end by 9 bases, with 12 bases between. Germline values: CDR1 LNHDA, CDR2 SQIVND (reference sequence). This CDR3 is 13 amino acids long. The protocol was immunoSEQ multiplex PCR, while the TCRdb copy is restricted to in-frame clones and leaves out a portion. Among around 230,000 clones, more than 80% were seen once, and the ten largest hold about a tenth. V is TRBV19 and J is TRBJ1-5; D ambiguous. This clonotype was obtained from a man aged 40-55 years who had recovered from COVID-19. Specimen: PBMCs or T cells enriched from blood (not recorded which). CDR3: CASSMAGMGPQHF. The CDR3 bases are TGTGCCAGTAGTATGGCCGGGATGGGGCCCCAGCATTTT.